This note documents a single T cell receptor (beta chain) sequence. The data stem from a study of radiation and T cells in renal cell carcinoma. V dropped 4 bases and J dropped 12 bases, with 17 bases sitting between them. Germline V gives CDR1 SGHNT, CDR2 YYREEE (reference sequence). The CDR3 is 13 amino acids. Sequenced by immunoSEQ multiplex PCR; TCRdb stores in-frame clones only, minus some. Of some 150,000 clones listed, 80% to 90% are singletons. Time point defined: blood 4 weeks post-SBRT, at nephrectomy. Described treatment: 15 Gy SBRT to primary tumor, nephrectomy 4 weeks later. Nephrectomy followed 15 Gy stereotactic body radiation by 4 weeks.

Source: blood, taken from a patient whose treatment included radiotherapy and nephrectomy. This clonotype was obtained from a woman between 45 and 60 years old with renal cell carcinoma. This sequence joins TRBV5-4 and TRBJ2-1; D is uncertain. The CDR3 loop reads CASSNAGPLGQFF. As DNA, the CDR3 is TGTGCCAGCAGCAACGCCGGGCCCTTAGGGCAGTTCTTC.